Described below is a single T cell receptor beta chain sequence and its context. In its sample, this clonotype was seen many times. Its antigen remains undetermined. Base qualities are missing; no much larger clone stands one base away. The germline V gene provides CDR1 SGHDT and CDR2 YYEEEE. Including the terminal cysteine and phenylalanine, the CDR3 comprises 14 residues. Of all the DNA, just the CDR3 is kept, 42 bases in frame from base 1. V loses 1 base, J loses 11 bases, and the germline ends lie 17 bases apart. This entry belongs to a study of T cells after yellow fever vaccination (dated by TCRdb to the late 2010s). Concerning the study at large: Libraries from fractions with low cell numbers were prepared with the SMART-Seq v4 Ultra Low Input RNA kit. Bulk TCR alpha and beta repertoires were sequenced longitudinally to track T-cell clones before and after primary and booster YFV17D yellow fever vaccination. Two healthy male donors made up the cohort, one aged 18 to 30 years and the other aged 30 to 40 years. Blood was collected at multiple timepoints before and after primary and secondary immunization, and bulk PBMC replicates and cell subsets were isolated. What the study reported, not specific to this receptor: Computational filtering was required because FACS-sorted repertoires could contain abundant contaminating clonotypes from the bulk population. Because only a couple of donors were included in the study, the extent to which the findings can be generalized is limited. A small fraction of clonotypes showed up in both the CD4 and CD8 compartments, probably as a result of convergent recombination. Compared with the primary T-cell response, the secondary T-cell response was faster but weaker, reaching its peak on day 5 rather than on day 15. After the booster, most of the clones that had expanded following primary vaccination were detected again (almost 98% of CD4 and around 88% of CD8), which suggests that memory was broadly maintained.

The intended sense of this specimen's treatment or condition label: live attenuated yellow fever vaccine strain. At each blood-draw timepoint, two biological replicates of bulk PBMCs were obtained. A standard Ficoll-Paque protocol was used to isolate PBMCs from peripheral blood. TriZol was used to extract RNA from bulk PBMCs, from CD4 and CD8 fractions, and from dextramer-positive and dextramer-negative fractions. Synthesis of TCR cDNA relied on 5'RACE template switching, a step that introduced a universal primer site along with unique molecular identifiers. Priming for cDNA synthesis came from both the TCR alpha and TCR beta constant segments. Two PCR steps were used to amplify libraries, with sample barcodes and sequencing adapters being added in the second step. Libraries were sequenced on Illumina HiSeq 2500 (2x100 bp) or NovaSeq (2x150 bp). The original methods were these. MIGEC was used to demultiplex reads and collapse the reads into UMI consensus sequences, and MiXCR was used for V(D)J alignment. Using edgeR on replicate PBMC samples, clonotypes were called vaccine-responding if FDR was below 0.01 and the log2 fold change was above 5 up to day 15. Each bulk clonotype was labeled CD4 or CD8 based on which sequenced repertoire, CD4 or CD8, contained the clonotype at higher abundance. TCRdb reran the public reads through fastp at Q25 and MiXCR, keeping productive beta chains. Rows are unified per CDR3 protein, each entry keeping the most common DNA and genes. These V and J calls are TCRdb output, not the study's own analysis. The sample table contains hundreds of thousands of distinct CDR3 sequences; only one count was recorded for around an eighth of them. The ten largest clones represent 15% of the sample.

The receptor's source is a man aged 25-45 years who received the YFV17D yellow fever vaccine. The chain is assembled from TRBV5-6 and TRBJ2-3, and perhaps TRBD1 as D gene, on 8 matching bases. This sample comprised PBMCs, obtained on the day of the yellow fever booster vaccination. The base sequence is TGTGCCAGCAGCTTGAGGACAGGGAGGGAAAAGCAGTATTTT. It encodes CASSLRTGREKQYF.